This TCR beta chain is drawn from a study of cytomegalovirus exposure and HLA in healthy donors. Study summary: It was reported in a later analysis that the approximately 110 validation repertoires used the same platform as the roughly 700 first-cohort repertoires.

Findings and caveats of the study: Most observed TCR sequences were rare, whereas some public TCRs were detected in many donors. According to a subsequent analysis, TCR clusters from the first cohort were inclined to appear together in the 90 to 150 validation repertoires.

Per the germline V gene, CDR1 is LNHDA and CDR2 is SQIVND (reference sequence). CDR3 size: 14 residues. The ends were cut back, 1 base at V and 9 bases at J, with 13 bases in the middle. Produced via immunoSEQ multiplex PCR; TCRdb's table is partial and in-frame only. Of some 150,000 clones in the sample, roughly nine tenths were seen once. Points on this clone: Its cognate antigen is unknown.

The sequencing input was PBMCs. The TCR was taken from a man between 18 and 29 years old in good health and CMV-seropositive. The chain carries TRBV19 and TRBJ2-4; D unresolved. The CDR3 spells CASSIAGSPGIQYF. The CDR3 DNA follows: TGTGCCAGTAGTATAGCTGGGTCCCCAGGCATTCAGTACTTC.